Reported below is one T cell receptor beta chain. Data came from immunoSEQ multiplex PCR; TCRdb stores just in-frame clones and leaves some out. Here the sample spans approximately 300,000 clones, roughly 80% being singletons. This sample is part of a study of cytotoxic CD8 clonotypes in ibrutinib-treated CLL. Germline V gives CDR1 SQVTM, CDR2 ANQGSEA. This CDR3 has 15 amino acids. V gave up 5 bases and J gave up 3 bases; unmatched junction bases: 6. This sequence was found in a human donor with chronic lymphocytic leukemia. The specimen comprised PBMCs, sampled before ibrutinib treatment. V gene TRBV29-1 combines with J gene TRBJ2-1; TRBD2 aligns across 11 bases. This chain's CDR3 is CSVSPLAGGYNEQFF. DNA of the CDR3: TGCAGCGTTAGCCCCCTAGCGGGAGGCTACAATGAGCAGTTCTTC.